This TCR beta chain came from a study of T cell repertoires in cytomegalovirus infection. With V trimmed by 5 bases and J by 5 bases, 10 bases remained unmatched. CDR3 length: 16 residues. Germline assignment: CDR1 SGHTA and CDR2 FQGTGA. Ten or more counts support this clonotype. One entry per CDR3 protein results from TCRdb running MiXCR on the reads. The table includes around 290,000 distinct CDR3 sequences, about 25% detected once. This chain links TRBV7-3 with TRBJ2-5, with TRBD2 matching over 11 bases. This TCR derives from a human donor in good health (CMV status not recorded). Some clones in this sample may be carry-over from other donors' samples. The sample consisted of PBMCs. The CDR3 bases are TGTGCCAGCAGCCGTACTAGCGGGAGTGGTGGGGAGACCCAGTACTTC. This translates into CASSRTSGSGGETQYF.